This TCR beta chain stems from a study of cytomegalovirus exposure and HLA in healthy donors. Overall study results and limits: It was in a later analysis that TCR association rates were seen to vary by HLA locus, highest for DRB1 and lowest for HLA-C. Reportedly, a later analysis found an Asian-associated ancestry cluster had fewer N-insertions than the roughly 700-donor mean.

It was with 60 Vbeta and 13 Jbeta primers that the PCR ran. Libraries were prepared by immunoSEQ multiplex PCR; TCRdb keeps only in-frame clonotypes and omits some of them. Of some 130,000 clones in the sample, approximately 77% were seen once. In the case of this clone: As yet, its antigen is unknown.

CDR1 SGHRS and CDR2 YFSETQ come from the germline V gene. This CDR3 comprises 15 residues. The J segment lost 7 bases and the V segment lost 3 bases, leaving 5 bases of the junction unmatched. Material: PBMCs. V gene TRBV5-1 combines with J gene TRBJ1-4; 11 bases match TRBD1. The sequence came from a woman aged 35 to 49 in good health and CMV-seronegative. CDR3 in amino acids: CASSSPGTGGEKLFF. Here the CDR3 DNA reads TGCGCCAGCAGCTCCCCCGGGACAGGGGGTGAAAAACTGTTTTTT.